This T cell receptor (beta chain) was retrieved from a study of CD8 T cells in Susac syndrome. It was with random hexamers that roughly 0.45 to 1 ug RNA was reverse transcribed. TCRdb independently ran MiXCR on the immunoSEQ multiplex PCR reads; one entry per CDR3 protein. This table has roughly 180,000 distinct CDR3 sequences, approximately 94% appearing once. Germline values: CDR1 SGHNT, CDR2 YYREEE (reference sequence). The CDR3 spans 16 residues. V gave up 4 bases and J gave up 3 bases, with 14 bases separating them. The sequencing sample was made of CD4+ T cells from PBMCs. The clonotype originates from a human donor in good health. This chain uses TRBV5-4 with TRBJ2-6, with D possibly called TRBD1 or TRBD2 (5 bases each). The CDR3 reads CASSEGSPLGANVLTF. In DNA form, the CDR3 reads TGTGCCAGCAGCGAGGGGAGCCCTCTTGGGGCCAACGTCCTGACTTTC.